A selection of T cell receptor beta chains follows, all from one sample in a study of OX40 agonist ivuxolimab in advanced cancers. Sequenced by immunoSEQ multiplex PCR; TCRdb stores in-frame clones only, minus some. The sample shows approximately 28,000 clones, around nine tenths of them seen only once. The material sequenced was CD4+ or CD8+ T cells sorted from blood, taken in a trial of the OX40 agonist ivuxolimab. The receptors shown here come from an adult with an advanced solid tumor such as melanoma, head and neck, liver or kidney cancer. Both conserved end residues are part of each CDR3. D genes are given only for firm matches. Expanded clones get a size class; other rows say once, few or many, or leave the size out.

CASTTRGQGNGYTF	TGTGCCAGCACCACTAGGGGACAGGGCAATGGCTACACCTTC	TRBJ1-2	TRBD1	.	TRBV5-4
CASSPSRANTGELFF	TGTGCCAGCAGCCCGTCGAGGGCGAACACCGGGGAGCTGTTTTTT	TRBJ2-2	.	.	TRBV27
CASSVGGGRPDSYGYTF	TGTGCCAGCAGCGTAGGAGGAGGCAGGCCCGACTCATATGGCTACACCTTC	TRBJ1-2	.	.	TRBV9
CASSEGRGADTQYF	TGTGCCAGCAGTGAAGGCAGGGGCGCAGATACGCAGTATTTT	TRBJ2-3	.	.	TRBV6-4
CASSDPRDSQKGF	TGTGCCAGCAGCGACCCCCGGGACAGTCAAAAAGGGTTT	TRBJ1-3	.	once	TRBV21-1
CASSAAGQRSF	TGTGCCAGCAGTGCAGCGGGACAGCGATCTTTC	TRBJ2-7	.	.	TRBV6-1
CASRGGLEAFF	TGTGCCAGCAGGGGGGGACTTGAAGCTTTCTTT	TRBJ1-1	.	once	TRBV6-5
CASSLGGRPDTQYF	TGTGCCAGCAGCTTGGGGGGGCGGCCTGATACGCAGTATTTT	TRBJ2-3	.	.	TRBV5-6
CASSLGTGTGYSGYTF	TGCGCCAGCAGCTTGGGTACCGGGACAGGGTATAGTGGCTACACCTTC	TRBJ1-2	TRBD1	.	TRBV5-1
CASSLVGPTYGYTF	TGTGCCAGCAGCTTAGTTGGGCCTACCTATGGCTACACCTTC	TRBJ1-2	.	.	TRBV7-9
CASLASGSDTQYF	TGTGCCAGCTTGGCTAGCGGGAGTGATACGCAGTATTTT	TRBJ2-3	TRBD2	medium-sized	TRBV11-2
CAIKGSGAKGGEAFF	TGTGCCATCAAGGGATCGGGGGCTAAGGGTGGTGAAGCTTTCTTT	TRBJ1-1	.	.	TRBV10-3
CASSLTDSNTEAFF	TGTGCCAGCAGCTTGACTGACTCGAACACTGAAGCTTTCTTT	TRBJ1-1	.	.	TRBV5-8
CASSLPGQGHTDTQYF	TGTGCCAGCAGCCTCCCGGGACAGGGCCACACAGATACGCAGTATTTT	TRBJ2-3	TRBD1	.	TRBV11-2
CASSPTMDRASYEQYF	TGTGCCAGCTCACCTACGATGGACAGAGCCTCCTACGAGCAGTACTTC	TRBJ2-7	.	.	TRBV18
CASSFDWDSQPYNEQFF	TGTGCCAGCAGTTTCGATTGGGACAGCCAGCCCTACAATGAGCAGTTCTTC	TRBJ2-1	TRBD1	.	TRBV28
CASSFGTASQETQYF	TGTGCCAGCAGCTTTGGAACAGCTAGCCAAGAGACCCAGTACTTC	TRBJ2-5	.	.	TRBV11-2
CASSQDRSQETQYF	TGTGCCAGCAGCCAAGACAGGAGCCAAGAGACCCAGTACTTC	TRBJ2-5	.	.	TRBV14
CASSPRAGSTYEQYF	TGCGCCAGCAGCCCCAGAGCGGGGAGCACCTACGAGCAGTACTTC	TRBJ2-7	TRBD2	.	TRBV5-1
CASRQGVTDTQYF	TGTGCCAGCAGACAGGGGGTCACAGATACGCAGTATTTT	TRBJ2-3	TRBD1	.	TRBV6-5
CASSETGEREQYF	TGCGCCAGCAGTGAGACAGGGGAGCGCGAGCAGTACTTC	TRBJ2-7	TRBD1	.	TRBV10-1
CASSLGGSGRGTYEQYF	TGTGCCAGCAGCTTAGGAGGTAGCGGGAGGGGGACCTACGAGCAGTACTTC	TRBJ2-7	TRBD2	.	TRBV7-6
CASSHGTANYGYTF	TGTGCCAGCAGCCATGGGACAGCTAACTATGGCTACACCTTC	TRBJ1-2	TRBD1	.	TRBV9
CASSVAGTIRTGELFF	TGTGCCAGCAGCGTAGCCGGGACTATAAGGACCGGGGAGCTGTTTTTT	TRBJ2-2	TRBD2	.	TRBV9
CASSFLINRQGEDTQYF	TGTGCCAGCAGTTTCCTTATTAACCGACAGGGAGAAGATACGCAGTATTTT	TRBJ2-3	TRBD1	.	TRBV27
CASSQLRADYGYTF	TGCGCCAGCAGCCAACTGAGGGCGGACTATGGCTACACCTTC	TRBJ1-2	.	few	TRBV4-1
CASSDSVASGSTDTQYF	TGTGCCAGCAGTGACTCGGTGGCTAGCGGGAGCACAGATACGCAGTATTTT	TRBJ2-3	TRBD2	few	TRBV6-4
CASSVGGQGITEAFF	TGTGCCAGCAGCGTAGGAGGACAGGGAATCACTGAAGCTTTCTTT	TRBJ1-1	TRBD1	.	TRBV9
CASSLVGTGEQYF	TGTGCCAGCAGCTTAGTAGGGACAGGGGAGCAGTACTTC	TRBJ2-7	TRBD1	.	TRBV11-2
CASSAGTPFYEQYF	TGTGCCAGCAGTGCCGGGACACCGTTCTACGAGCAGTACTTC	TRBJ2-7	.	.	TRBV6-1
CASSFGQGGETQYF	TGTGCCAGCAGCTTCGGACAGGGAGGGGAGACCCAGTACTTC	TRBJ2-5	.	.	TRBV5-5
CASSMPTSGGPYNEQFF	TGCGCCAGCAGCATGCCGACTAGCGGGGGGCCCTATAATGAGCAGTTCTTC	TRBJ2-1	TRBD2	.	TRBV5-1
CASSERLQGTYNEQFF	TGTGCCAGCAGTGAACGCTTGCAGGGGACCTACAATGAGCAGTTCTTC	TRBJ2-1	.	.	TRBV6-1
CASSQGGLGEKLFF	TGCGCCAGCAGCCAAGGGGGCTTAGGTGAAAAACTGTTTTTT	TRBJ1-4	.	.	TRBV4-3
CASSPHPNGDEQYF	TGTGCCAGCTCTCCACACCCTAATGGTGACGAGCAGTACTTC	TRBJ2-7	.	.	TRBV6-4
CASSASTGIYEQYF	TGTGCCAGCAGCGCCAGTACAGGGATCTACGAGCAGTACTTC	TRBJ2-7	.	.	TRBV7-8
CASSLSPSNEQFF	TGTGCCAGCAGCTTATCCCCCTCCAATGAGCAGTTCTTC	TRBJ2-1	.	.	TRBV11-3
CAISPLDREGNTIYF	TGTGCCATCAGTCCTCTCGACAGGGAAGGAAACACCATATATTTT	TRBJ1-3	TRBD1	.	TRBV10-3
CASSVGKNTEAFF	TGTGCCAGCAGCGTAGGTAAGAACACTGAAGCTTTCTTT	TRBJ1-1	.	.	TRBV9
CASSELPGELFF	TGTGCCAGCAGCGAGCTCCCCGGGGAGCTGTTTTTT	TRBJ2-2	.	.	TRBV25-1
CASAPAGDGDIQYF	TGTGCCAGCGCGCCGGCCGGGGATGGAGACATTCAGTACTTC	TRBJ2-4	.	.	TRBV6-4
CASSPDRGLNTGELFF	TGTGCCAGCTCACCGGACAGGGGATTGAACACCGGGGAGCTGTTTTTT	TRBJ2-2	TRBD1	.	TRBV18
CASSLRREQYF	TGTGCCAGCAGTTTAAGGAGGGAGCAGTACTTC	TRBJ2-7	.	.	TRBV28
CASSLAGGLAYEQYF	TGCGCCAGCAGCTTGGCCGGAGGACTAGCCTACGAGCAGTACTTC	TRBJ2-7	TRBD2	.	TRBV5-1
CASSQDWGAGELFF	TGCGCCAGCAGCCAAGATTGGGGAGCCGGGGAGCTGTTTTTT	TRBJ2-2	.	.	TRBV4-3
CASSFSSIGHRAGAFF	TGTGCCAGCAGCTTCTCCTCGATTGGGCACAGGGCGGGCGCTTTCTTT	TRBJ1-1	.	.	TRBV5-6
CASSLVIAGGPNEQFF	TGTGCCAGCAGCTTAGTTATAGCGGGAGGACCCAATGAGCAGTTCTTC	TRBJ2-1	TRBD2	.	TRBV7-8
CASSPEERVAFF	TGTGCCAGCAGCCCCGAAGAGAGGGTAGCTTTCTTT	TRBJ1-1	.	.	TRBV6-1
CASTQGGYNEQFF	TGTGCCAGCACCCAGGGGGGCTACAATGAGCAGTTCTTC	TRBJ2-1	.	.	TRBV6-1
CASSSGTGGALVTGELFF	TGTGCCAGCAGCTCGGGGACAGGGGGCGCATTAGTCACCGGGGAGCTGTTTTTT	TRBJ2-2	TRBD1	.	TRBV11-2
CAWSWDVQETQYF	TGTGCCTGGAGTTGGGACGTACAAGAGACCCAGTACTTC	TRBJ2-5	.	.	TRBV30
CASSSTGLAGTYF	TGTGCCAGCAGCTCAACCGGACTAGCGGGGACATACTTC	TRBJ2-7	TRBD2	.	TRBV6-5
CATSGLAGGPVTFYEQYF	TGTGCCACCTCGGGACTAGCGGGAGGGCCTGTGACTTTCTACGAGCAGTACTTC	TRBJ2-7	TRBD2	.	TRBV5-4